A selection of T cell receptor beta chains follows, all from one sample in a study of cytomegalovirus exposure and HLA in healthy donors. Clones were sequenced by immunoSEQ multiplex PCR, and TCRdb holds only the in-frame ones, with some missing. The sample lists roughly 250,000 clones, roughly 86% occurring once. The material sequenced was PBMCs. These TCRs come from a woman aged 25 to 45 in good health and CMV-seropositive. The CDR3 runs from the conserved cysteine through the conserved F or W. D genes are given only for firm matches. Expanded clones get a size class; other rows say once, few or many, or leave the size out.

few | TRBJ2-1 | TRBV11-3 | NA | TGTGCCAGCAGCTTAGATCGCGGGGTAACTGAGCAGTTCTTC | CASSLDRGVTEQFF
once | TRBJ1-4 | TRBV27 | NA | TGTGCCAGCAGTTTAAGTAAAGGAACAGGAAAAAAACTGTTTTTT | CASSLSKGTGKKLFF
NA | TRBJ2-7 | TRBV6-1 | NA | TGTGCCAGCAGTGAAGAGTGGGGCAACGAGCAGTACTTC | CASSEEWGNEQYF
few | TRBJ2-7 | TRBV7-3 | NA | TGTGCCAGCAGCTCACAGCCCACCTACGAGCAGTACTTC | CASSSQPTYEQYF
few | TRBJ2-5 | TRBV5-1 | TRBD1 | TGCGCCAGCAGCTTGACCAGGGGGCCACAAGAGACCCAGTACTTC | CASSLTRGPQETQYF
NA | TRBJ2-7 | TRBV5-8 | TRBD2 | TGTGCCAGCAGCAAAGCGGGAGGCGAGCAGTACTTC | CASSKAGGEQYF
once | TRBJ1-4 | TRBV18 | NA | TGTGCCAGCTCACCGGGGGCAGAACTAGTTGAAAAACTGTTTTTT | CASSPGAELVEKLFF
NA | TRBJ1-5 | TRBV10-3 | TRBD1 | TGTGCCATCAGTCCGGGACAGGGTAATCAGCCCCAGCATTTT | CAISPGQGNQPQHF
NA | TRBJ2-7 | TRBV5-4 | NA | TGTGCCAGCAGCGTCGGGGGATTTTCCTACGAGCAGTACTTC | CASSVGGFSYEQYF
NA | TRBJ2-5 | TRBV11-2 | NA | TGTGCCAGCAGCCCCGATTCGTATAGCTACAACCTTTTACAAGAGACCCAGTACTTC | CASSPDSYSYNLLQETQYF
NA | TRBJ1-1 | TRBV5-1 | NA | TGCGCCAGCAGCTCAAGTGGCAGGGGAGAGGCTGAAGCTTTCTTT | CASSSSGRGEAEAFF
once | TRBJ1-1 | TRBV7-9 | NA | TGTGCCAGCAGCGTCTGGGACACGAACACTGAAGCTTTCTTT | CASSVWDTNTEAFF
NA | TRBJ2-3 | TRBV27 | NA | TGTGCCAGCTCCGGTTCAGATACGCAGTATTTT | CASSGSDTQYF
NA | TRBJ1-2 | TRBV2 | TRBD1 | TGTGCCAGCAGTGAGGCAGGGGGTAGTTATGGCTACACCTTC | CASSEAGGSYGYTF
NA | TRBJ1-1 | TRBV11-3 | TRBD1 | TGTGCCAGCAGCGGAGGACAGGGAGGCACTGAAGCTTTCTTT | CASSGGQGGTEAFF
NA | TRBJ2-1 | TRBV13 | TRBD2 | TGTGCCAGCAGTCCTTATAGCGGGAGCTCCTACAATGAGCAGTTCTTC | CASSPYSGSSYNEQFF
NA | TRBJ2-7 | TRBV11-3 | NA | TGTGCCAGCAGCTTAGCCGACGAGCAGTACTTC | CASSLADEQYF
once | TRBJ2-2 | TRBV18 | NA | TGTGCCAGCTCACCACGCGCTCTTAACACCGGGGAGCTGTTTTTT | CASSPRALNTGELFF
NA | TRBJ1-1 | TRBV5-1 | TRBD1 | TGCGCCAGCAGCCCAGGGACAGGGGTCTACCTTGAAGCTTTCTTT | CASSPGTGVYLEAFF
once | TRBJ1-1 | TRBV4-2 | NA | TGTGCCAGCAGCCAAGATACCCTCAGTGAAGCTTTCTTT | CASSQDTLSEAFF
NA | TRBJ2-1 | TRBV5-1 | NA | TGCGCCAGCAGCTTGGAAAGTTTAGCTCTGGATGAGCAGTTCTTC | CASSLESLALDEQFF
NA | TRBJ1-3 | TRBV28 | NA | TGTGCCAGCGGTACAGTCGGAAACACCATATATTTT | CASGTVGNTIYF
NA | TRBJ1-5 | TRBV6-1 | TRBD1 | TGTGCCAGCAGTTTCCCGGGACAGGGGAATCAGCCCCAGCATTTT | CASSFPGQGNQPQHF
once | TRBJ2-7 | TRBV11-2 | TRBD1 | TGTGCCAGCAGTCCGGGACAGGGAGCGTACGAGCAGTACTTC | CASSPGQGAYEQYF
NA | TRBJ2-1 | TRBV13 | NA | TGTGCCAGCAGCCGCTCGCGAGGAGGCCTCTACAATGAGCAGTTCTTC | CASSRSRGGLYNEQFF
NA | TRBJ2-7 | TRBV27 | TRBD2 | TGTGCCAGCAGTTTTGGAGCGGGAGAGGGCTACGAGCAGTACTTC | CASSFGAGEGYEQYF
NA | TRBJ2-2 | TRBV5-1 | TRBD2 | TGCGCCAGCGAGTCAGCGGGATTGAACACCGGGGAGCTGTTTTTT | CASESAGLNTGELFF
once | TRBJ1-2 | TRBV19 | TRBD1 | TGTGCCAGTAGTATGAGAGGGACAGGCAGCTATGGCTACACCTTC | CASSMRGTGSYGYTF
once | TRBJ2-7 | TRBV12-5 | NA | TGTGCTAGTGGTTTGGTACCCGCTCAGAGGAGGTGGGAGCAGTACTTC | CASGLVPAQRRWEQYF
NA | TRBJ2-7 | TRBV4-1 | TRBD2 | TGCGCCAGCAGTCGGACTAGCGGGATGTTCGAGCAGTACTTC | CASSRTSGMFEQYF
NA | TRBJ1-2 | TRBV7-8 | TRBD1 | TGTGCCAGCAGCTTTACAGGGGGCTCCTACTATGGCTACACCTTC | CASSFTGGSYYGYTF
once | TRBJ2-1 | TRBV9 | TRBD2 | TGTGCCAGCAGCGAGGCGGCGGGAGGTCGAAATGAGCAGTTCTTC | CASSEAAGGRNEQFF